This TCR beta chain is drawn from a study of shared clonotypes between healthy human individuals. On the study more broadly: Donor composition was two women and three men, aged 18 to 49. Study-wide findings and caveats: Sharing across four donors was seen in 4% to 6.5% of naive CD4 clonotypes.

About this clone: Its antigen is still unknown.

TCRdb's copy holds only in-frame clones and misses some; the assay was immunoSEQ multiplex PCR. The sample carries 850,000 to 1,200,000 clones, about 76% recorded once. There are 14 residues in the CDR3. Germline assignment: CDR1 ENHRY and CDR2 SYGVKD. Germline trimming cut 7 bases from V and 2 bases from J; bases unmatched to any gene: 7. This sequence joins TRBV10-3 and TRBJ2-7; 8 nucleotides align to TRBD2. The TCR was taken from a man aged 18 to 30 in good health. Sequenced sample: memory CD4+ T cells sorted from blood. Subset defined: CD45RA-negative fraction. Here the CDR3 reads CAIKVAGPTYEQYF. The CDR3 coding sequence is TGTGCCATCAAGGTAGCGGGACCAACCTACGAGCAGTACTTC.